This T cell receptor (beta chain) was captured in a study of cytomegalovirus exposure and HLA in healthy donors. Study context: Caucasian-associated ancestry cluster membership applied to around 76% of about 370 genotyped donors. Study outcomes and limitations: The study carried out a later analysis of TCR beta sequences. It associated 15,000 to 20,000 of them with specific HLA alleles at a false discovery rate of 0.05. Most observed TCR sequences were rare, whereas some public TCRs were detected in many donors.

Despite likely unrecorded immune exposures, the donors were nominally healthy at the time of sampling. Germline values: CDR1 SEHNR, CDR2 FQNEAQ (reference sequence). The CDR3 consists of 16 residues. After removal of 3 bases from V and 7 bases from J, the junction contained 8 bases not matched to a gene. As to this clone: The antigen remains undetermined.

PCR amplification relied on 60 Vbeta primers (plus 13 Jbeta primers). Some clones are missing from TCRdb's copy, which holds only in-frame ones; the method was immunoSEQ multiplex PCR. The top ten hold around 10% of the sample, which has tens of thousands of clones, 70% to 85% seen once. The J gene is TRBJ1-6, the V gene TRBV7-9; TRBD1 aligns across 8 bases. This clonotype was sampled from a human donor in good health. Sequencing used PBMCs. CDR3: CASSFDRWTGNSPLHF. In nucleotides, the CDR3 is TGTGCCAGCAGCTTCGATAGGTGGACAGGGAATTCACCCCTCCACTTT. Full variable domain (remainder filled in from reference TRBV7-9 and TRBJ1-6): DTGVSQNPRHKITKRGQNVTFRCDPISEHNRLYWYRQTLGQGPEFLTYFQNEAQLEKSRLLSDRFSAERPKGSFSTLEIQRTEQGDSAMYLCASSFDRWTGNSPLHFGNGTRLTVT.